A selection of T cell receptor beta chains follows, all from one sample in a study of blood T cell repertoires in COVID-19. Method: immunoSEQ multiplex PCR; TCRdb's copy keeps in-frame clones and lacks some. Of 9,500 to 13,000 clones in the sample, over 65% were seen once. The sample taken for sequencing was peripheral blood. The receptor set was obtained from a human donor in a cohort sampled during active COVID-19. Each CDR3 is given with its conserved first and last residue. Fields, in order: clone size, V gene, D gene, J gene, CDR3 protein, CDR3 DNA. A D gene is named only where the DNA matches it firmly. Expanded clones get a size class; other rows say once, few or many, or leave the size out.

>-|TRBV5-1|-|TRBJ2-7
CASSLEVDSSYEQYF
TGCGCCAGCAGCTTGGAGGTGGACAGCTCCTACGAGCAGTACTTC
>-|TRBV12-5|-|TRBJ2-2
CASGQGWNTGELFF
TGTGCTAGTGGTCAGGGTTGGAACACCGGGGAGCTGTTTTTT
>few|TRBV9|TRBD2|TRBJ2-2
CASSLRTSGSFGELFF
TGTGCCAGCAGCCTTCGGACTAGCGGGAGCTTCGGGGAGCTGTTTTTT
>-|TRBV11-2|-|TRBJ1-1
CASSPGVGAANTEAFF
TGTGCCAGCAGCCCAGGGGTGGGGGCGGCGAACACTGAAGCTTTCTTT
>-|TRBV6-5|-|TRBJ1-6
CASSSGGFRSPLHF
TGTGCCAGCAGTTCAGGAGGGTTTCGTTCACCCCTCCACTTT
>-|TRBV6-5|-|TRBJ1-1
CASSLRGNTEAFF
TGTGCCAGCAGTCTAAGGGGGAACACTGAAGCTTTCTTT
>-|TRBV7-9|TRBD2|TRBJ2-1
CASSPGLAGGPEQFF
TGTGCCAGCAGCCCCGGACTAGCGGGAGGGCCTGAGCAGTTCTTC
>-|TRBV12-3/TRBV12-4|-|TRBJ2-5
CASCFSEQETQYF
TGTGCCAGCTGTTTCAGCGAACAAGAGACCCAGTACTTC
>-|TRBV27|-|TRBJ2-2
CASSFRLVQGSNTGELFF
TGTGCCAGCAGTTTCCGACTCGTCCAGGGTTCGAACACCGGGGAGCTGTTTTTT
>-|TRBV5-1|-|TRBJ1-2
CASRERRDYGYTF
TGCGCCAGCAGAGAACGTCGGGACTATGGCTACACCTTC
>few|TRBV19|TRBD1|TRBJ1-4
CASMLLARGRVEKLFF
TGTGCCAGTATGCTACTGGCGAGGGGGCGCGTGGAAAAACTGTTTTTT
>-|TRBV27|TRBD1|TRBJ2-6
CASRTQGAGANVLTF
TGTGCCAGCAGGACCCAGGGGGCTGGGGCCAACGTCCTGACTTTC
>-|TRBV7-2|TRBD1|TRBJ2-7
CASSLGQGLWYEQYF
TGTGCCAGCAGCTTGGGACAGGGTCTTTGGTACGAGCAGTACTTC
>medium-sized|TRBV4-2|TRBD2|TRBJ2-1
CASSAPTSGRSNEQFF
TGTGCCAGCAGCGCTCCCACTAGCGGGAGATCCAATGAGCAGTTCTTC
>few|TRBV2|TRBD2|TRBJ2-7
CASSDTAGGPYEQYF
TGTGCCAGCAGTGATACGGCGGGAGGTCCGTACGAGCAGTACTTC
>-|TRBV6-5|TRBD2|TRBJ2-7
CASSYQRLAGATQQYF
TGTGCCAGCAGTTACCAAAGACTAGCGGGAGCTACGCAGCAGTACTTC
>once|TRBV15|TRBD1|TRBJ1-1
CATSRETGSWAEAFF
TGTGCCACCAGCAGAGAGACAGGGTCATGGGCTGAAGCTTTCTTT
>-|TRBV3-1/TRBV3-2|-|TRBJ1-1
CASSQDHGGPTEAFF
TGTGCCAGCAGCCAAGATCACGGGGGTCCCACTGAAGCTTTCTTT
>-|TRBV19|-|TRBJ1-5
CASSAQGPSNQPQHF
TGTGCCAGTAGTGCCCAGGGGCCGAGCAATCAGCCCCAGCATTTT
>-|TRBV6-4|-|TRBJ1-1
CASSETGNTEAFF
TGTGCCAGCAGTGAGACAGGGAACACTGAAGCTTTCTTT
>-|TRBV6-4|TRBD1|TRBJ1-1
CASRPRQGSTEAFF
TGTGCCAGCAGACCAAGACAGGGAAGCACTGAAGCTTTCTTT
>-|TRBV19|TRBD1|TRBJ1-1
CASSRGTGGTEAFF
TGTGCCAGTAGTCGCGGGACAGGGGGCACTGAAGCTTTCTTT
>-|TRBV4-1|TRBD1|TRBJ2-6
CASSQEKGAITGANVLTF
TGCGCCAGCAGCCAAGAGAAGGGGGCTATAACTGGGGCCAACGTCCTGACTTTC
>-|TRBV6-4|TRBD2|TRBJ2-1
CASSDSAGGYNEQFF
TGTGCCAGCAGTGACTCAGCGGGAGGGTACAATGAGCAGTTCTTC
>-|TRBV28|TRBD1|TRBJ1-5
CASSDRGMRQPQHF
TGTGCCAGCAGTGACAGGGGAATGCGTCAGCCCCAGCATTTT
>-|TRBV5-1|TRBD1|TRBJ1-2
CASSPDRATGYTF
TGCGCCAGCAGCCCAGACAGGGCTACAGGCTACACCTTC
>-|TRBV19|TRBD1|TRBJ2-7
CASSIGGQNYEQYF
TGTGCCAGTAGTATAGGGGGACAGAACTACGAGCAGTACTTC
>-|TRBV6-5|TRBD1|TRBJ1-4
CASSYGGTGRELFF
TGTGCCAGCAGTTACGGCGGGACAGGGCGTGAACTGTTTTTT
>-|TRBV29-1|-|TRBJ2-7
CSVLPGGARYEQYF
TGCAGCGTTCTGCCCGGGGGAGCTCGGTACGAGCAGTACTTC
>-|TRBV19|-|TRBJ1-2
CASSMGAGLNYGYTF
TGTGCCAGTAGTATGGGGGCAGGACTTAACTATGGCTACACCTTC
>-|TRBV2|TRBD1|TRBJ1-5
CASSERPGTGVGQPQHF
TGTGCCAGCAGTGAGCGTCCCGGGACAGGGGTCGGTCAGCCCCAGCATTTT
>-|TRBV3-1/TRBV3-2|-|TRBJ1-6
CASSRTLPGSSYNSPLHF
TGTGCCAGCAGCCGGACTCTCCCTGGCAGCTCCTATAATTCACCCCTCCACTTT
>-|TRBV25-1|-|TRBJ1-1
CASSLGKAGNTEAFF
TGTGCCAGCAGTCTCGGTAAGGCGGGGAACACTGAAGCTTTCTTT
>-|TRBV6-5|-|TRBJ1-1
CASSYSEGTEAFF
TGTGCCAGCAGTTACTCGGAGGGAACTGAAGCTTTCTTT
>-|TRBV11-3|TRBD2|TRBJ2-3
CASSRLAGVSDTQYF
TGTGCCAGCAGTCGACTAGCGGGAGTGTCAGATACGCAGTATTTT
>once|TRBV6-1|-|TRBJ2-7
CASSEDAGMVYEQYF
TGTGCCAGCAGTGAAGATGCAGGGATGGTCTACGAGCAGTACTTC
>-|TRBV7-8|TRBD2|TRBJ2-1
CASSLDTASGIGEQFF
TGTGCCAGCAGCTTAGATACGGCTAGCGGGATCGGTGAGCAGTTCTTC